The source of this TCR beta chain is a study of technical replicates of blood from several donors. Profiled with immunoSEQ multiplex PCR; TCRdb holds only in-frame clones, not every one. The sample includes about 69,000 clones, approximately 89% of them seen just once. Trimming left V 4 bases short and J 2 bases short, with 9 bases between. The V gene's germline CDR1 is MGHRA and CDR2 YSYEKL. This CDR3 has 14 residues. The TCR comes from a human donor in good health. Some clones in this sample may be carry-over from other donors' samples. V usage is TRBV4-1 and J usage is TRBJ1-5; D unresolved. Sequencing was performed on PBMCs. This CDR3 reads CASSPPGGNQPQHF. CDR3 coding DNA: TGCGCCAGCAGCCCGCCGGGAGGCAATCAGCCCCAGCATTTT.